One and the same sample provided the 17 T cell receptor beta chains below, sequenced in a study of vaccination and CD4 T cells after COVID-19. Time point in this sample: late sampling 161 to 241 days after vaccination in three convalescent patients. Documented treatment: roughly ten-day PBMC culture with coronavirus spike peptide pools or control peptides (ViraFEST assay). The antigens these receptors bind are not known. Sequencing of DNA taken from cultured CD4+ T cells relied on the Oncomine TCR Beta short-read assay. TCRdb re-derived calls from the PCR reads in MiXCR, one entry per CDR3 protein. The sample carries roughly 23,000 distinct CDR3 sequences, around two fifths recorded once. The sequenced sample was CD4+ T cells from blood, cultured in vitro, obtained about 7 months after SARS-CoV-2 vaccination. The receptors derive from a human donor who had recovered from COVID-19.

In its sample, this clonotype was seen a few times. The chain is built from TRBV20-1 and TRBJ2-2; weak D call: TRBD2 (6 bases). The CDR3 runs to 14 residues. The germline V and J ends were trimmed by 4 bases and 4 bases, with 13 bases remaining between them. Germline CDR1 reads DFQATT; CDR2 reads SNEGSKA (reference sequence). The CDR3 reads CSATGTPFTGELFF. CDR3 sequence (DNA): TGCAGTGCTACCGGGACTCCATTCACCGGGGAGCTGTTTTTT.

Details on this clonotype: At one boundary the junction diverges from the germline segment, which might be a read error. The chain carries TRBV30 and TRBJ1-6; tentative D call: TRBD1 (5 bases). The CDR3 is 13 amino acids. The V gene's germline CDR1 is GTSNPN and CDR2 SVGIG (reference sequence). The CDR3 region is CACSEGHNSPLHF. Here the CDR3 DNA reads TGTGCCTGCAGTGAGGGGCATAATTCACCCCTCCACTTT.

The V call is TRBV20-1, the J call TRBJ2-3, with D uncertain. The V and J ends lost 0 bases and 8 bases respectively, with 6 bases between them. The CDR3 is made up of 11 amino acids. Per the germline V gene, CDR1 is DFQATT and CDR2 is SNEGSKA (reference sequence). The CDR3 region is CSAREEGTQYF. Written as DNA, the CDR3 is TGCAGTGCTAGAGAAGAAGGTACGCAGTATTTT.

The chain employs TRBV6-5 and TRBJ1-2, with TRBD1 identical over 8 bases. The CDR3 extends over 16 amino acids. Germline-derived CDR1 and CDR2 are MNHEY and SVGAGI. V lost 7 bases, J lost 4 bases, and 14 bases stayed unmatched. The CDR3: CASTYSGQGFSYGYTF. In nucleotides, the CDR3 is TGTGCCAGCACCTACTCCGGACAGGGTTTCAGCTATGGCTACACCTTC.

V and J are TRBV24-1 and TRBJ2-7; possible D gene TRBD2, 6 bases. Germline V lookup: CDR1 KGHDR, CDR2 SFDVKD. The CDR3 length is 13 residues. The germline V and J ends were trimmed by 4 bases and 6 bases, with 12 bases remaining between them. Here the CDR3 reads CATSEYQGGEQYF. The CDR3 region has the DNA TGTGCCACCAGTGAGTACCAGGGAGGCGAGCAGTACTTC.

This rearrangement joins TRBV4-3 to TRBJ1-5, with TRBD1 matching 8 bases. Unmatched junction bases numbered 8, after V lost 0 bases and J lost 7 bases. Germline values: CDR1 LGHNA, CDR2 YSLEER. The length of the CDR3 is 16 residues. Here the CDR3 DNA reads TGCGCCAGCAGCCAAGAGTACAGGGGGTTTCGGCAGCCCCAGCATTTT. Amino acid sequence: CASSQEYRGFRQPQHF.

This clonotype was seen a few times. The chain employs TRBV7-2 and TRBJ1-1; D call uncertain. Deletions cut 1 base from V and 10 bases from J, with 16 bases between. The CDR3 sequence is 14 residues long. The germline CDR1 and CDR2 sequences are SGHTA and FQGNSA. Here the CDR3 reads CASSLGPGNPGAFF. CDR3 DNA sequence: TGTGCCAGCAGCTTAGGCCCCGGCAATCCCGGAGCTTTCTTT.

In this sample, this clonotype turned up a few times. V is TRBV20-1 and J is TRBJ2-2; D remains ambiguous. There are 13 residues in the CDR3. Trimming removed 3 bases at V and 1 base at J, with 6 bases between. Germline CDR1 is DFQATT and CDR2 is SNEGSKA (reference sequence). CDR3 coding DNA: TGCAGTGCTAGTCCCAGGAACACCGGGGAGCTGTTTTTT. Residues: CSASPRNTGELFF.

This clonotype was observed a few times. The rearrangement uses TRBV20-1 and TRBJ2-1, with D tentatively TRBD2 (7 bases). There are 17 residues in the CDR3. V was pared by 0 bases and J by 4 bases, with 19 bases between. CDR1 is DFQATT and CDR2 is SNEGSKA in the germline V gene (reference sequence). The DNA of the CDR3 is TGCAGTGCTAGAGATCTCAGGGGAACGGGGGGTTACAATGAGCAGTTCTTC. Residues: CSARDLRGTGGYNEQFF.

This clonotype is categorized as medium-sized. This rearrangement joins TRBV6-5 to TRBJ1-5, with TRBD1 matching over 10 bases. The CDR3 runs to 16 residues. The V gene's germline CDR1 is MNHEY and CDR2 SVGAGI. V shed 1 base and J 7 bases; nucleotides not matched to a gene: 7. This CDR3 reads CASSYWAGTGDQPQHF. The CDR3 DNA follows: TGTGCCAGCAGTTACTGGGCCGGGACAGGGGACCAGCCCCAGCATTTT.

This chain connects TRBV4-2 to TRBJ2-7, with D possibly matching TRBD2 (6 bases). CDR3 length: 15 amino acids. V lost 1 base, J lost 7 bases, and 17 bases lay in between. From germline, CDR1 is LGHNA and CDR2 YNFKEQ. CDR3 DNA: TGTGCCAGCAGCCAAGTGTCGGGAGCCTCTAGGGAGCAGTACTTC. This translates into CASSQVSGASREQYF.

This chain connects TRBV6-1 to TRBJ1-1; D is perhaps TRBD1 (6 bases). The V gene's germline CDR1 is MNHNS and CDR2 SASEGT. The CDR3 covers 13 residues. Trimming took off 7 bases at V and 5 bases at J, with 14 bases between the two ends. CDR3 DNA: TGTGCCAGCACCCAGGGGAGGGAGACTGAAGCTTTCTTT. Amino acid sequence: CASTQGRETEAFF.

This clonotype was recorded a few times. The chain combines TRBV19 with TRBJ1-5; D is perhaps TRBD1 (6 bases). Germline assignment: CDR1 LNHDA and CDR2 SQIVND (reference sequence). V lost 4 bases, J lost 7 bases, and 14 bases lay in between. The CDR3 has 14 residues. DNA of the CDR3: TGTGCCAGTAGTACCAGAAGGGGGTGGCAGCCCCAGCATTTT. Protein: CASSTRRGWQPQHF.

The chain is built from TRBV19 and TRBJ1-5; 7 nucleotides agree with TRBD1. Losses at the gene ends were 6 bases for V and 2 bases for J; bases not matched to a gene: 7. Germline V gene data show CDR1 as LNHDA and CDR2 as SQIVND (reference sequence). The CDR3 spans 15 residues. In nucleotides, the CDR3 is TGTGCCAGTAGGGACAGGCGGCGGGGCAATCAGCCCCAGCATTTT. It is translated as CASRDRRRGNQPQHF.

The chain carries TRBV21-1 and TRBJ1-5. TRBV21-1 is reported as a pseudogene. CDR3 length: 15 amino acids. CDR3 in amino acids: CASGNVRTENQPQHF. Written as DNA, the CDR3 is TGTGCCAGCGGCAACGTAAGGACGGAAAATCAGCCCCAGCATTTT.

This clonotype was seen only a few times. This chain links TRBV10-3 with TRBJ2-7, with 10 bases aligning to TRBD2. V lost 2 bases, J lost 3 bases, and 1 base stayed unmatched. CDR3 length equals 14 residues. CDR1 is ENHRY, CDR2 SYGVKD, per germline. The chain's CDR3 is CAISEGLAVYEQYF. CDR3 bases: TGTGCCATCAGTGAGGGACTAGCGGTCTACGAGCAGTACTTC.

This rearrangement joins TRBV27 to TRBJ2-3; 8 bases are shared with TRBD2. V dropped 2 bases and J dropped 1; count of bases not matched to a gene: 2. The germline CDR1 and CDR2 sequences are MNHEY and SMNVEV (reference sequence). CDR3 length: 15 amino acids. CDR3 nucleotide sequence: TGTGCCAGCAGTTTAAGGCGGGAGGGCACAGATACGCAGTATTTT. It codes for CASSLRREGTDTQYF.